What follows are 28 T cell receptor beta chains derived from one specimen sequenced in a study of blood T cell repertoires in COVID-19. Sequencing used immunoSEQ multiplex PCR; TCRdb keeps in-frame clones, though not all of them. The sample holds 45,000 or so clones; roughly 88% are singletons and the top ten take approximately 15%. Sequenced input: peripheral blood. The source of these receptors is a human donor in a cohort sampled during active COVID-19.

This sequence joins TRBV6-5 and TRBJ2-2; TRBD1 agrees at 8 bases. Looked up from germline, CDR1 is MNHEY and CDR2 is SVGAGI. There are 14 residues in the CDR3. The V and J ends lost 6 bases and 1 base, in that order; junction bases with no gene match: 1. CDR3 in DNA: TGTGCCAGCAGAGGGACAGGGAACACCGGGGAGCTGTTTTTT. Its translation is CASRGTGNTGELFF.

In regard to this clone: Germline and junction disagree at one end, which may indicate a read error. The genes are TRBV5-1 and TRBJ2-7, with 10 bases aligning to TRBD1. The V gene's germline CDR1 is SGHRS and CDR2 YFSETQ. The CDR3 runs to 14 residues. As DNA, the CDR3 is TGCGCCAGCAGCAGGGGACAGGGGAGTAGCGAGCAGCACTTC. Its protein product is CASSRGQGSSEQHF.

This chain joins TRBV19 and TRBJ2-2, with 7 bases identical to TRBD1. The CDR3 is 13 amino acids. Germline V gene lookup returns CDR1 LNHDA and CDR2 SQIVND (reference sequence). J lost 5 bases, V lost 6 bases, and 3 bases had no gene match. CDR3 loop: CASRLQGTGELFF. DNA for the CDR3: TGTGCCAGTAGATTACAGGGGACCGGGGAGCTGTTTTTT.

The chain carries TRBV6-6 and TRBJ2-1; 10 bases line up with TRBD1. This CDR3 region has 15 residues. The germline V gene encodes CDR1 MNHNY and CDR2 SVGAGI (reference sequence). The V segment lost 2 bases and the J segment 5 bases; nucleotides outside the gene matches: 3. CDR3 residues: CASSYEGQGNNEQFF. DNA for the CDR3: TGTGCCAGCAGTTACGAGGGACAGGGGAACAATGAGCAGTTCTTC.

In nucleotides, the CDR3 is TGTGCCTGGAGTGGGGGCATAAGGAACACTGAAGCTTTCTTT. This encodes CAWSGGIRNTEAFF. This chain joins TRBV30 and TRBJ1-1; TRBD1 is a possible D gene (5 bases). CDR3 length equals 14 residues. The V and J ends lost 1 base and 1 base respectively, with 10 bases between them. Germline CDR1 GTSNPN, CDR2 SVGIG (reference sequence).

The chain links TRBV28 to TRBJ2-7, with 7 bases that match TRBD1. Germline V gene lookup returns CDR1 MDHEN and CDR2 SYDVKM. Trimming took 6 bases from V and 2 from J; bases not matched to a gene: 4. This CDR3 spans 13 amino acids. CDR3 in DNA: TGTGCCAGCAGACAGGGGTCTGCCTACGAGCAGTACTTC. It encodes CASRQGSAYEQYF.

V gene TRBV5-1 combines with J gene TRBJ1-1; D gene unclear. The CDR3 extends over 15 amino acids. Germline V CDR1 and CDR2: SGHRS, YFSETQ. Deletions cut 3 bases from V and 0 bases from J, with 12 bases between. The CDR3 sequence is CASSWNSGMNTEAFF. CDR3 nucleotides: TGCGCCAGCAGCTGGAACAGCGGAATGAACACTGAAGCTTTCTTT.

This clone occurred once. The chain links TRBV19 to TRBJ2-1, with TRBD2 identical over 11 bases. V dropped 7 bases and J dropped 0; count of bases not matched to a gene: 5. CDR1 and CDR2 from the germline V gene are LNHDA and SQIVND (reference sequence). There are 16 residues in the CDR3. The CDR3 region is CASMGLAATSYNEQFF. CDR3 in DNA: TGTGCCAGTATGGGACTAGCGGCCACCTCCTACAATGAGCAGTTCTTC.

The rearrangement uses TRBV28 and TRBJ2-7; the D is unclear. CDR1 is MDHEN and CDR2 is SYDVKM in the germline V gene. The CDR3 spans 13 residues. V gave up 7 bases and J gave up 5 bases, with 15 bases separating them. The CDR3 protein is CASIGSRYHEQYF. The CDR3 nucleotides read TGTGCCAGCATCGGGTCCCGGTACCACGAGCAGTACTTC. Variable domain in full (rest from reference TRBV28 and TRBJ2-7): DVKVTQSSRYLVKRTGEKVFLECVQDMDHENMFWYRQDPGLGLRLIYFSYDVKMKEKGDIPEGYSVSREKKERFSLILESASTNQTSMYLCASIGSRYHEQYFGPGTRLTVT.

The CDR3 nucleotides read TGTGCCAGCAGCCCGGGGACTAGCGGGAGACAAGAGACCCAGTACTTC. Translated, it gives CASSPGTSGRQETQYF. The chain recombines TRBV7-3 with TRBJ2-5; 14 bases are shared with TRBD2. Germline V lookup: CDR1 SGHTA, CDR2 FQGTGA. The V segment lost 5 bases and the J segment 2 bases; nucleotides outside the gene matches: 4. The length of the CDR3 is 16 residues.

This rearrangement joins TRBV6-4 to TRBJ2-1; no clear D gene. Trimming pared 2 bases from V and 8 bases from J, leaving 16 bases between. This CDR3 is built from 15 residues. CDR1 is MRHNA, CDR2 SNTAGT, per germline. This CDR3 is CASSDGNSLIDEQFF. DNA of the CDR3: TGTGCCAGCAGTGACGGTAACAGTTTAATCGATGAGCAGTTCTTC.

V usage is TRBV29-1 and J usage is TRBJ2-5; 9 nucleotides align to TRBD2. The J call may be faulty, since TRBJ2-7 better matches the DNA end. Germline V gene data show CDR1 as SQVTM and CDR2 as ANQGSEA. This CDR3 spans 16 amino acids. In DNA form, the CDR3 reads TGCAGCGTTGGTGGGGCGACTAGCGGTAGCTCCTACGAGCAGTACTTC. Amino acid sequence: CSVGGATSGSSYEQYF.

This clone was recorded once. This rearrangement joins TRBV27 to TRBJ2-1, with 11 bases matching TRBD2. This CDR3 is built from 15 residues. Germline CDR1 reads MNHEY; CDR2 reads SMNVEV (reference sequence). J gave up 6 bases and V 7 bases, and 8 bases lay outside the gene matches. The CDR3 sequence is CASNQGLAVGNEQFF. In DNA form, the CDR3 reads TGTGCCAGCAACCAGGGACTAGCGGTGGGCAATGAGCAGTTCTTC.

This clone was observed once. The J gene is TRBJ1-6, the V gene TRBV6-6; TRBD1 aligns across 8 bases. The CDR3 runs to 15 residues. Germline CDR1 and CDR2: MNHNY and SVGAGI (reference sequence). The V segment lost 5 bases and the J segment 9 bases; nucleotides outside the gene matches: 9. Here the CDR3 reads CASSPSDRVISPLHF. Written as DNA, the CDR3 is TGTGCCAGCAGTCCCTCGGACAGGGTCATTTCACCCCTCCACTTT.

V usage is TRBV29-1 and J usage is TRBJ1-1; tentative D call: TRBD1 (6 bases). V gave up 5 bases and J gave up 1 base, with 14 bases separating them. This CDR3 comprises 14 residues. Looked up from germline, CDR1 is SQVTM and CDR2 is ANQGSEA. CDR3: CSVTPGQSNTEAFF. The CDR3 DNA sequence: TGCAGCGTTACACCCGGACAGTCGAACACTGAAGCTTTCTTT.

In nucleotides, the CDR3 is TGCGCCAGCAGCCTCTCTAGCGGGACGAACACCGGGGAGCTGTTTTTT. Encoded protein: CASSLSSGTNTGELFF. V usage is TRBV4-3 and J usage is TRBJ2-2, with TRBD2 identical over 9 bases. V was clipped by 4 bases and J by 0 bases; unmatched bases: 3. There are 16 residues in the CDR3. CDR1 and CDR2 (germline): LGHNA, YSLEER.

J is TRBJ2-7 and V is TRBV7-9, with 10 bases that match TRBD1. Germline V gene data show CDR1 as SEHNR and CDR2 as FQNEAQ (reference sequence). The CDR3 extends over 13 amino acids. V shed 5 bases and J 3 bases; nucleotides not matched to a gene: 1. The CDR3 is CASSRTGGYEQYF. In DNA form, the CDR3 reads TGTGCCAGCAGCCGGACAGGGGGCTACGAGCAGTACTTC.

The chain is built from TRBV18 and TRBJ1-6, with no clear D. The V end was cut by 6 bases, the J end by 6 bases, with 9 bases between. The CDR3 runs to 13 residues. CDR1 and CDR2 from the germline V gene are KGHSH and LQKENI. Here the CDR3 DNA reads TGTGCCAGCTCCCCCACAGCTAATTCACCCCTCCACTTT. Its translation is CASSPTANSPLHF.

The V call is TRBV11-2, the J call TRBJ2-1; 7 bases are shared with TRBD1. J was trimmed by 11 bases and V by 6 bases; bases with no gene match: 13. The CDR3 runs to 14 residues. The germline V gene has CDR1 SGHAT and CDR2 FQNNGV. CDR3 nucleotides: TGTGCCAGCAGTTACAGGGACAGAGCACGCAAGCAGTTCTTC. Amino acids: CASSYRDRARKQFF.

This CDR3 is CASSQLGSTQYF. In DNA, the CDR3 is TGTGCCAGCAGCCAGCTAGGTAGTACGCAGTATTTT. The chain carries TRBV28 and TRBJ2-3; no clear D. This CDR3 region has 12 residues. The V end was cut by 6 bases, the J end by 8 bases, with 12 bases between. Germline V gene lookup returns CDR1 MDHEN and CDR2 SYDVKM.

The CDR3 loop reads CASHVRLANTEQFF. CDR3 in DNA: TGTGCCAGCCACGTTCGTCTAGCTAATACTGAGCAGTTCTTC. The genes are TRBV5-6 and TRBJ2-1; perhaps TRBD2 as D (5 bases). Trimming removed 7 bases from V and 9 bases from J, with 20 bases in between. This CDR3 has 14 residues. The germline V gene has CDR1 SGHDT and CDR2 YYEEEE.

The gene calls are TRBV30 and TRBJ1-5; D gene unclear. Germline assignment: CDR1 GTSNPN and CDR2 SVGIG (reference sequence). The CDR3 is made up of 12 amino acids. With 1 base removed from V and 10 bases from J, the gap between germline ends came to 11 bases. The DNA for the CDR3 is TGTGCCTGGAGTGGAAAGAAGAGCCCCCAGCATTTT. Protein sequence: CAWSGKKSPQHF. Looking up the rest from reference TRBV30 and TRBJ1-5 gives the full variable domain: SQTIHQWPATLVQPVGSPLSLECTVEGTSNPNLYWYRQAAGRGLQLLFYSVGIGQISSEVPQNLSASRPQDRQFILSSKKLLLSDSGFYLCAWSGKKSPQHFGDGTRLSIL.

CDR3 coding DNA: TGTGCCAGCTGGGGAGGTACCTACGAGCAGTACTTC. Translating it yields CASWGGTYEQYF. J is TRBJ2-7 and V is TRBV6-5; D is perhaps TRBD2 (6 bases). CDR3 length: 12 amino acids. The V gene's germline CDR1 is MNHEY and CDR2 SVGAGI. V was shortened by 8 bases and J by 2 bases, with 10 bases between the two germline ends.

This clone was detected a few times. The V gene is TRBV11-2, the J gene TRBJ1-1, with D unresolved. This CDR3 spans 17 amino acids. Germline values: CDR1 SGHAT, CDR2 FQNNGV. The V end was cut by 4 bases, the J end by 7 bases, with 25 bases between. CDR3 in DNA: TGTGCCAGCAGCTCCCGAAGCGTGGGTGTCGACGGTATTGAAGCTTTCTTT. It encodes CASSSRSVGVDGIEAFF.

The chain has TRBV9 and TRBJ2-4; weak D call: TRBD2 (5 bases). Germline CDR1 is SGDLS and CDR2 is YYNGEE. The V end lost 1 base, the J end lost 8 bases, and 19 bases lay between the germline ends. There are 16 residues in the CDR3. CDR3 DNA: TGTGCCAGCAGCGTATCCCCCGATTTGGGAGCCCACATTCAGTACTTC. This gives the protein CASSVSPDLGAHIQYF.

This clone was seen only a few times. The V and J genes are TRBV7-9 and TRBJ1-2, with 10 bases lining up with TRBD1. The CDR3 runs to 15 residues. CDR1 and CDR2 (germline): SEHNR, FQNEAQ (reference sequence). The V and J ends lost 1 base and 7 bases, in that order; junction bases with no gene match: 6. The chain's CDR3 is CASSLEGTGVGGYTF. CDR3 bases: TGTGCCAGCAGCTTAGAGGGGACAGGGGTTGGTGGCTACACCTTC.

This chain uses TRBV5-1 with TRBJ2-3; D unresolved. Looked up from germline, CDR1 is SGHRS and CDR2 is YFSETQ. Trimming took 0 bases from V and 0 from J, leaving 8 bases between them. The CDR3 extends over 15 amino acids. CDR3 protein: CASSLEWPSTDTQYF. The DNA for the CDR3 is TGCGCCAGCAGCTTGGAGTGGCCGAGCACAGATACGCAGTATTTT.

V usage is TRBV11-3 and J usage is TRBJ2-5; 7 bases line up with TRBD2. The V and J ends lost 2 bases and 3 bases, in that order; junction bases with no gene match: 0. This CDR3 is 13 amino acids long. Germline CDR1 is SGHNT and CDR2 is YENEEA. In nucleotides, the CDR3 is TGTGCCAGCAGCTTACGGGGGGAAGAGACCCAGTACTTC. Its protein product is CASSLRGEETQYF.